The T cell receptor beta chain described here comes from a study of T cells expressing NK-cell markers. Study as a whole: Eight donors were sequenced, seven testing HCMV-seropositive and one testing seronegative.

TCR beta cDNA was generated via 5'RACE template switching incorporating UMIs. With the 5' RACE reads reprocessed, TCRdb shows one record per CDR3 protein and no DNA. The table lists around 470,000 distinct CDR3 sequences. The CDR3 covers 15 residues. Looked up from germline, CDR1 is WSHSY and CDR2 is SAAADI. The J gene is TRBJ2-1, the V gene TRBV10-2. The source material was blood T cells: a sorted CD56 or NKG2C T cell subset, CD4+ or CD8+ T cells, or bulk PBMC T cells (not recorded which). The TCR sequence derives from a woman aged 50 to 60 in good health. CDR3 loop: CASSESLSAYNEQFF.